This TCR beta chain was found in a study of blood T cell repertoires in COVID-19. Produced via immunoSEQ multiplex PCR; TCRdb's table is partial and in-frame only. The sample lists about 360,000 clones, around 86% occurring once. The V end lost 3 bases, the J end lost 3 bases, and 9 bases lay between the germline ends. This CDR3 is built from 13 residues. CDR1 and CDR2 (germline): SGHTA, FQGNSA. Input material: peripheral blood. The sequence was collected from a human donor in a cohort sampled during active COVID-19. V usage is TRBV7-2 and J usage is TRBJ2-7, with D possibly matching TRBD2 (6 bases). CDR3 DNA: TGTGCCAGCAGCTTTAGGCGGGGCTACGAGCAGTACTTC. This gives the protein CASSFRRGYEQYF. Complete variable domain (other parts from reference TRBV7-2 and TRBJ2-7): GAGVSQSPSNKVTEKGKDVELRCDPISGHTALYWYRQSLGQGLEFLIYFQGNSAPDKSGLPSDRFSAERTGGSVSTLTIQRTQQEDSAVYLCASSFRRGYEQYFGPGTRLTVT.